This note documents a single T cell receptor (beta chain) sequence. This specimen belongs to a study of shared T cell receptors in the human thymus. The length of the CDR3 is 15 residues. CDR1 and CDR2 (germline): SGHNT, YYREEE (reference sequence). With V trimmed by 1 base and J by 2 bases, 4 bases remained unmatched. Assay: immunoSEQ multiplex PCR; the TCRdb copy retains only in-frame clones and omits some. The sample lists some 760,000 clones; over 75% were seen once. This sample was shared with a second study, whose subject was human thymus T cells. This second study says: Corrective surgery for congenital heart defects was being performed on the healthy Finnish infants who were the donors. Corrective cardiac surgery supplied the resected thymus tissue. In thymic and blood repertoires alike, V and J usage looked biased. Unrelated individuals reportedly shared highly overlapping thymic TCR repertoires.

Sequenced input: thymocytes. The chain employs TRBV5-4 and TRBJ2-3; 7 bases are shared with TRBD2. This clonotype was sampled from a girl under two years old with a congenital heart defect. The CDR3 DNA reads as TGTGCCAGCAGCTTGTCCGGGGACTACACAGATACGCAGTATTTT. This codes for CASSLSGDYTDTQYF.